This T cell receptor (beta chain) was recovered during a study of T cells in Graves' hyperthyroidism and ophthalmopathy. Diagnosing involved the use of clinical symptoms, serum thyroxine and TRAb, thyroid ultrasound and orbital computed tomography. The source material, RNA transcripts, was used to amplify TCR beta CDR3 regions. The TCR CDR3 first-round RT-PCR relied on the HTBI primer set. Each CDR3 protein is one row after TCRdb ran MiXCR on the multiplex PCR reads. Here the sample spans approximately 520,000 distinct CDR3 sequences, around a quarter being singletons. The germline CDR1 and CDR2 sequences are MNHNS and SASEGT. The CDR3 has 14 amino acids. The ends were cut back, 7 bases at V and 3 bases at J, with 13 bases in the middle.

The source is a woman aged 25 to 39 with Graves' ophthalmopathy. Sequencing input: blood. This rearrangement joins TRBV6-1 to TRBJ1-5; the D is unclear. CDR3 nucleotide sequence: TGTGCCAGCACTGTAATAGGCGACAATCAGCCCCAGCATTTT. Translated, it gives CASTVIGDNQPQHF.